This record covers a single T cell receptor (beta chain). One entry per CDR3 protein, called by TCRdb with MiXCR from the RT-PCR reads. Among approximately 500,000 distinct CDR3 sequences listed, 20% to 25% were seen once. The germline CDR1 and CDR2 sequences are MNHEY and SVGEGT. V was shortened by 7 bases and J by 5 bases, with 11 bases between the two germline ends. This CDR3 spans 12 amino acids. These data are taken from a study of response to subunit inactivated influenza vaccine. These same data were also listed under a study on T cells expressing NK-cell markers. That source notes: Generation of TCR beta cDNA was performed by 5'RACE template switching incorporating UMIs.

The V and J genes are TRBV6-2 or TRBV6-3 and TRBJ1-1, with D unclear. This receptor was obtained from a man aged 50 or older who received an inactivated influenza vaccine. The sample here was CD4+ T cells sorted from PBMCs, taken 12 days after vaccination. The CDR3 DNA sequence: TGTGCCAGCACCGACACGCTAACTGAAGCTTTCTTT. This sequence encodes CASTDTLTEAFF.